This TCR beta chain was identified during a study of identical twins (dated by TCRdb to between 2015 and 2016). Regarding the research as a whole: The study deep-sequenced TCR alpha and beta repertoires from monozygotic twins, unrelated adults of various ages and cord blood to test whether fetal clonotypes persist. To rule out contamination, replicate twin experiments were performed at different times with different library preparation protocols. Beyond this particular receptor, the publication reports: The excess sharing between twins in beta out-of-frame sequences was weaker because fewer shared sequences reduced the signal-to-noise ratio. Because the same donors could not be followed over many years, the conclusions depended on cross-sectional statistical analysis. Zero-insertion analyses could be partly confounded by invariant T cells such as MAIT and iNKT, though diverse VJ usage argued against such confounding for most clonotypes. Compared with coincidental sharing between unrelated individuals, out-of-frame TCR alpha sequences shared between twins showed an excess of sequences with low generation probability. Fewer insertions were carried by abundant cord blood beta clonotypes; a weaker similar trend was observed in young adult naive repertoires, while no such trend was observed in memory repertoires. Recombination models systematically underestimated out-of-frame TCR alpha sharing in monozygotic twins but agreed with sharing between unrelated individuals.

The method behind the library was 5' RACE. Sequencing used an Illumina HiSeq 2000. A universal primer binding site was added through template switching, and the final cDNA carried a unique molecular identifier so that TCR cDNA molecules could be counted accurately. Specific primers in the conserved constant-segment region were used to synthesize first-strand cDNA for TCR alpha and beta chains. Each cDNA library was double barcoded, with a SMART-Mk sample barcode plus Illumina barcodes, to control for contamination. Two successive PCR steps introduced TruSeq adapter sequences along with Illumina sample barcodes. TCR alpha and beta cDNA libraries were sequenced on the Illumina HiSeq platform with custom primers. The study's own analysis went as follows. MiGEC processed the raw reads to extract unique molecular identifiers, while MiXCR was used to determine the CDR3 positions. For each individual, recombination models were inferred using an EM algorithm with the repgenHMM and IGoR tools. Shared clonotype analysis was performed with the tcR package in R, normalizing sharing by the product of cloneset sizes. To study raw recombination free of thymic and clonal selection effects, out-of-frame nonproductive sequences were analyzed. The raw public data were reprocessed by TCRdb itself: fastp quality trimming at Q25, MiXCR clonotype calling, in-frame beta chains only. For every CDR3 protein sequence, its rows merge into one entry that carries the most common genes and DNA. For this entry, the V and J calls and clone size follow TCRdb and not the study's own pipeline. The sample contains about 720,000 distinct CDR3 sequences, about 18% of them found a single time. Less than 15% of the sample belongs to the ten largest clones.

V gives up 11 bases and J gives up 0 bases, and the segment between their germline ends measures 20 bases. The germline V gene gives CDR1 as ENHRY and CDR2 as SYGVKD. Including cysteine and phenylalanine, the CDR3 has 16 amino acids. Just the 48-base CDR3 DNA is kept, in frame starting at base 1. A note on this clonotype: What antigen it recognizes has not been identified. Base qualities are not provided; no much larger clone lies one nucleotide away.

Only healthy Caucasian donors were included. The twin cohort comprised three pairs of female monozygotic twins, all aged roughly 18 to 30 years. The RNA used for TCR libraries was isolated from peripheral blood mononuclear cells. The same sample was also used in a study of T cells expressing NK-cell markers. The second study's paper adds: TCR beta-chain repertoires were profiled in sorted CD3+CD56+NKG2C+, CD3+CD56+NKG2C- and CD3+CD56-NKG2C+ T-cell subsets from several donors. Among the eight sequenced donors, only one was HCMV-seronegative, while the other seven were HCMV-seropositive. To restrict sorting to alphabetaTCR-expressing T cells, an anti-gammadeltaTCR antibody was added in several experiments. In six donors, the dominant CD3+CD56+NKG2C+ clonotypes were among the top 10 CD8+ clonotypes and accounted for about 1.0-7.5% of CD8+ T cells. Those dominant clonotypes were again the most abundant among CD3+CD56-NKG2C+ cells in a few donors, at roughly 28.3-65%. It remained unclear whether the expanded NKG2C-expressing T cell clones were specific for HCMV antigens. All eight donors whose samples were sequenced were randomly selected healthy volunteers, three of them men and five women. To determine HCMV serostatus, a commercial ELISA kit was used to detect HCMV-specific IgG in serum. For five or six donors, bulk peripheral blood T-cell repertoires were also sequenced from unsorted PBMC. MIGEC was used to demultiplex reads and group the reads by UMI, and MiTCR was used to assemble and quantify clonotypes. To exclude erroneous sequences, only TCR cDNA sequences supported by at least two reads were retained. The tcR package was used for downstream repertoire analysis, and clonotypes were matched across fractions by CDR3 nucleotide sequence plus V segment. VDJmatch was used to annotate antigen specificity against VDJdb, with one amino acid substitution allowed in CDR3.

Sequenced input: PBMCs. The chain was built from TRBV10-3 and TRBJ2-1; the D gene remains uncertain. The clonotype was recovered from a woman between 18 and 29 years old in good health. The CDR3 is CARELVSGRSYNEQFF. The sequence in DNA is TGTGCCCGCGAGTTGGTATCTGGGCGCTCCTACAATGAGCAGTTCTTC.